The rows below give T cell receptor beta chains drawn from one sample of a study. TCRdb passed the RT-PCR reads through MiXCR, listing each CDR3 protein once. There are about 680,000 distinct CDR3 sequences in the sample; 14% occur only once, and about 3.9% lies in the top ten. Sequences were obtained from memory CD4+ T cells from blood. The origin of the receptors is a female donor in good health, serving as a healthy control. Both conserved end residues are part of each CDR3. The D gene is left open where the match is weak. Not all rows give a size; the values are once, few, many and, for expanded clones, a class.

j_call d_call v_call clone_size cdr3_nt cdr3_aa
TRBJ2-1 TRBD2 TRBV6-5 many TGTGCCAGCAGGGGGGGGACTAGTTTCGAGCAGTTCTTC CASRGGTSFEQFF
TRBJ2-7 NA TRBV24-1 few TGTGCCACCAGTGCCGGGGGTCAAACGGGCTACGAGCAGTACTTC CATSAGGQTGYEQYF
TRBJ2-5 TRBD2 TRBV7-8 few TGTGCCAGCAGCGAAGGGACTAGCGGGAGGGCCTGGCAAGAGACCCAGTACTTC CASSEGTSGRAWQETQYF
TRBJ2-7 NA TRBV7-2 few TGTGCCAGCAGCTTAGGTTGGAACGCAGACGGCGAGCAGTACTTC CASSLGWNADGEQYF
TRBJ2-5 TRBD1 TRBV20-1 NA TGCAGTGCCGAGAGAGGACAGGGAGAGACCCAGTACTTC CSAERGQGETQYF
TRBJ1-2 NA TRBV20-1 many TGCAGTGCTAGGGGTTACACCTTC CSARGYTF
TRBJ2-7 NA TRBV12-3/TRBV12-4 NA TGTGCCAGCAGTTTATTTGGCAGGGGCTACGAGCAGTACTTC CASSLFGRGYEQYF
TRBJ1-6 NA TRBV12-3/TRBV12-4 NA TGTGCCAGCAGTTTAGTGGGAACGGGCTATAATTCACCCCTCCACTTT CASSLVGTGYNSPLHF
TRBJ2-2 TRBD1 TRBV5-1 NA TGCGCCAGCAGCTCGGGACAGGAAGCCGGGGAGCTGTTTTTT CASSSGQEAGELFF
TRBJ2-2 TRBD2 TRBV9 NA TGTGCCAGCAGCCTATGGGAGGGGTTGGACACCGGGGAGCTGTTTTTT CASSLWEGLDTGELFF
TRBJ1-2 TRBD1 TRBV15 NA TGTGCCACCAGCAGTGGACCTCCCGGACAGGGGGCGTTTGGCTACACCTTC CATSSGPPGQGAFGYTF
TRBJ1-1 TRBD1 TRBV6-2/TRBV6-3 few TGTGCCAGCAGTTCTCCTAGGACAGGGGGTGCCGCTGAAGCTTTCTTT CASSSPRTGGAAEAFF
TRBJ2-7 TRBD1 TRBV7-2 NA TGTGCCAGCAGCATCCGACAGGGTGGCTTCTACGAGCAGTACTTC CASSIRQGGFYEQYF
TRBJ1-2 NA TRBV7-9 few TGTGCCAGCAGCTTAAAGTACAGGGAAGGGGATGGCTACACCTTC CASSLKYREGDGYTF
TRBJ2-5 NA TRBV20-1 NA TGCAGTGCTAGTCGGCCGGGGATGGGGGAGACCCAGTACTTC CSASRPGMGETQYF
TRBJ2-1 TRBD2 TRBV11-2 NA TGTGCCAGCAGCTTCGGTACTAGCGGGAGTGGCAATGAGCAGTTCTTC CASSFGTSGSGNEQFF
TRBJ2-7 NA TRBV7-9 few TGTGCCAGCAGCTTAACCGGACAGCCTGGGCAGTACTTC CASSLTGQPGQYF
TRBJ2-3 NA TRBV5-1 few TGCGCCAGCATCCGGAAGATCGGCGGGCGGAACACAGATACGCAGTATTTT CASIRKIGGRNTDTQYF